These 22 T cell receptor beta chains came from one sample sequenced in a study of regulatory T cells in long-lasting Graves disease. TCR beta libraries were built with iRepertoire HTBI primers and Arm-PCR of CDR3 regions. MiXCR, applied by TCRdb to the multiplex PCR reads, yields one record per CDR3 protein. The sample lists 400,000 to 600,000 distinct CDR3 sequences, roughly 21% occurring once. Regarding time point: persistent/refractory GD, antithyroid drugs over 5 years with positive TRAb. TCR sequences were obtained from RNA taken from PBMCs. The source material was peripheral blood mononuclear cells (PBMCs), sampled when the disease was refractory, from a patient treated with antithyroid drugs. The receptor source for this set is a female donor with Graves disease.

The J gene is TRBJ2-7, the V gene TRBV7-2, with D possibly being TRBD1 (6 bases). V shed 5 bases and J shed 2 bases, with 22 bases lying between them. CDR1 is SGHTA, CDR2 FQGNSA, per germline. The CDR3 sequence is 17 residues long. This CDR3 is CASSPRRGQQGPYEQYF. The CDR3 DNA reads TGTGCCAGCAGCCCCCGGCGAGGACAGCAAGGTCCCTACGAGCAGTACTTC.

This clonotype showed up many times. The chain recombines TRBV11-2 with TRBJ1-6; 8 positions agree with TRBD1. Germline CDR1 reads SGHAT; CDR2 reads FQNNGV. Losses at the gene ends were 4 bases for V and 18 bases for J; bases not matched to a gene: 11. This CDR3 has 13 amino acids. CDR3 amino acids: CASSSDRESSHHF. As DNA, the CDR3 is TGTGCCAGCAGCTCGGACAGGGAATCGTCACACCACTTT.

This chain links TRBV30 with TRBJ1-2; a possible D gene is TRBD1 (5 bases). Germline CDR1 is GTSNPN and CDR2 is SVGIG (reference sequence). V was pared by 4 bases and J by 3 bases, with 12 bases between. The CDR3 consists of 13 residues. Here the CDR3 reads CAWNRDSDYGYTF. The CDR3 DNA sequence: TGTGCCTGGAATCGCGACAGTGACTATGGCTACACCTTC.

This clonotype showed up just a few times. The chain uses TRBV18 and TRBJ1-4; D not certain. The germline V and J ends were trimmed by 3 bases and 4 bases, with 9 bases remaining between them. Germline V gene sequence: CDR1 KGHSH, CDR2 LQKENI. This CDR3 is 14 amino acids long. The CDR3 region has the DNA TGTGCCAGCTCACCCAAACAGTTTAATGAAAAACTGTTTTTT. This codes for CASSPKQFNEKLFF.

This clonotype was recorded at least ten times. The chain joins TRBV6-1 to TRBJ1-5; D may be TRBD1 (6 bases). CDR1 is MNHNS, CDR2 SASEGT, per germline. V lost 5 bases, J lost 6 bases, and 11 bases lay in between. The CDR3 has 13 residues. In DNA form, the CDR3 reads TGTGCCAGCAGTAACAGGGTGGTTCAGCCCCAGCATTTT. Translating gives CASSNRVVQPQHF.

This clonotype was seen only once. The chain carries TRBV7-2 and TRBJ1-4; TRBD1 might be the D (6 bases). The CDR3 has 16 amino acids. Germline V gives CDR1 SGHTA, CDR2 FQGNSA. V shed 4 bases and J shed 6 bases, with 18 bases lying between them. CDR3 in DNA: TGTGCCAGCAGCTATCCGGGACACGAGGAGGATGAAAAACTGTTTTTT. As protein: CASSYPGHEEDEKLFF.

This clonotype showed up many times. CDR3 amino acids: CASSGTGGKMRNTEAFF. In DNA, the CDR3 is TGCGCCAGCAGTGGGACAGGGGGTAAGATGCGGAACACTGAAGCTTTCTTT. The V call is TRBV10-2, the J call TRBJ1-1; 10 bases agree with TRBD1. The ends lost 4 bases at V and 1 base at J; junction bases unmatched: 9. Germline-derived CDR1 and CDR2 are WSHSY and SAAADI. There are 17 residues in the CDR3.

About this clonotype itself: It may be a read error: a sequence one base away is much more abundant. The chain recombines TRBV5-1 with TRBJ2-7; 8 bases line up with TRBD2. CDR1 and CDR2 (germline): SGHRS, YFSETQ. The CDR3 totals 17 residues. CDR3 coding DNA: TGCGCCGGCAGCCAGGAGGGCCTGGGACTAGTGCCCTACGAGCAGTACTTC. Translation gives CAGSQEGLGLVPYEQYF.

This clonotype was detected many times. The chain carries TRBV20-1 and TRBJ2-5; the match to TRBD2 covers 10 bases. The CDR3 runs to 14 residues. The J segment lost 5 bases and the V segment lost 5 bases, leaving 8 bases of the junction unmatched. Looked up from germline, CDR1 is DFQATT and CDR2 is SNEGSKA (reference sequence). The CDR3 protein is CSAPSGGARETQYF. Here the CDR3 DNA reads TGCAGTGCTCCAAGCGGGGGGGCCCGGGAGACCCAGTACTTC.

CDR3 sequence: CASSPPGAGGYEQYF. The CDR3 bases are TGTGCCAGCAGCCCCCCCGGGGCAGGAGGCTACGAGCAGTACTTC. The rearrangement joins TRBV3-1 to TRBJ2-7, with D perhaps TRBD1 or TRBD2 (5 bases each). The CDR3 sequence is 15 residues long. Trimming took 4 bases from V and 3 from J, leaving 16 bases between them. CDR1 and CDR2 from the germline V gene are LGHDT and YNNKEL (reference sequence).

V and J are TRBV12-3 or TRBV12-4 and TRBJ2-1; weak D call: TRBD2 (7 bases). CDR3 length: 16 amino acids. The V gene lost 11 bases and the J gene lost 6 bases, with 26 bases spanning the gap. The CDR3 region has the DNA TGTGCCGTAAGGGGGGCCCCGGGGGGTGCCCTCAATGAGCAGTTCTTC. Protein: CAVRGAPGGALNEQFF.

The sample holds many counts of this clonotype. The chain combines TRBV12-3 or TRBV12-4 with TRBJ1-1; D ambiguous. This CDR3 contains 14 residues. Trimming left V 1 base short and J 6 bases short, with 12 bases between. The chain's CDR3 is CASSLESTASEAFF. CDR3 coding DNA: TGTGCCAGCAGTTTAGAGTCTACAGCCTCTGAAGCTTTCTTT.

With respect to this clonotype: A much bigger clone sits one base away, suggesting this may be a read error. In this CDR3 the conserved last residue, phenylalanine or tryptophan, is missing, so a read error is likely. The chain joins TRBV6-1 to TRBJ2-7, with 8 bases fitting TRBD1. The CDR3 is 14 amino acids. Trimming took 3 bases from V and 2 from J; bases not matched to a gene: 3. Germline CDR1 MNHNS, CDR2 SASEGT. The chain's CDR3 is CASSDDRGAYEQYS. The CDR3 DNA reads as TGTGCCAGCAGTGACGACAGGGGTGCCTACGAGCAGTACTCC.

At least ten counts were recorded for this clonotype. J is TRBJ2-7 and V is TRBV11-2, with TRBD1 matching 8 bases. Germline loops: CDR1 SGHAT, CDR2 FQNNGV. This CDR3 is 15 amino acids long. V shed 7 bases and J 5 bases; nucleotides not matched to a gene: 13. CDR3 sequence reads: CASTGSGGEGHEQYF. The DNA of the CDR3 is TGTGCCAGCACCGGTTCAGGGGGCGAAGGCCACGAGCAGTACTTC.

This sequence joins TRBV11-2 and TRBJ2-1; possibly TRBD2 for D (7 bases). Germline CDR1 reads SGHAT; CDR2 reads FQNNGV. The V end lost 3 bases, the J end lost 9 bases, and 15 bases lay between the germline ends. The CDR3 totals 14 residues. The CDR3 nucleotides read TGTGCCAGCAGCTTTTGGCCAGGGGAGGGTGAGCAGTTCTTC. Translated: CASSFWPGEGEQFF.

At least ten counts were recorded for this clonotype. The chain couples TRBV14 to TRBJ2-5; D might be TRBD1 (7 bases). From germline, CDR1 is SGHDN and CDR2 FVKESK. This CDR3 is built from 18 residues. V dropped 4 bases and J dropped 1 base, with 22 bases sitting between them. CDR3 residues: CASSPQGGDSFIQETQYF. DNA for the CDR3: TGTGCCAGCAGCCCCCAAGGAGGGGACAGCTTCATCCAAGAGACCCAGTACTTC.

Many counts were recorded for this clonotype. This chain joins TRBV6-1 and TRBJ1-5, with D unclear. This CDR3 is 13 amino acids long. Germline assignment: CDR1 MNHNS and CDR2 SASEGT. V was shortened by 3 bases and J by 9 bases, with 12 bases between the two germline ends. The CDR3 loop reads CASSDTEGRPQHF. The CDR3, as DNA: TGTGCCAGCAGTGATACGGAGGGCCGGCCCCAGCATTTT.

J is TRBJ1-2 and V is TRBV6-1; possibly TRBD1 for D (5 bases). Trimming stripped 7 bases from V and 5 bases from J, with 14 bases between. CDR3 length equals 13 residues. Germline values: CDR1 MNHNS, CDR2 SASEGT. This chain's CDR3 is CASTQRDRYGYTF. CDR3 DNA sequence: TGTGCCAGCACCCAGCGCGACAGATATGGCTACACCTTC.

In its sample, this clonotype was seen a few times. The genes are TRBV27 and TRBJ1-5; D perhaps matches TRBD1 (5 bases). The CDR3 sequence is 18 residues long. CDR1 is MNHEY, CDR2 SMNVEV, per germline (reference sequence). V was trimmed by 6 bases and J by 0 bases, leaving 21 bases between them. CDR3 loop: CASSRTGTWGYSNQPQHF. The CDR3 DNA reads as TGTGCCAGCAGCCGGACCGGGACCTGGGGATATAGCAATCAGCCCCAGCATTTT.

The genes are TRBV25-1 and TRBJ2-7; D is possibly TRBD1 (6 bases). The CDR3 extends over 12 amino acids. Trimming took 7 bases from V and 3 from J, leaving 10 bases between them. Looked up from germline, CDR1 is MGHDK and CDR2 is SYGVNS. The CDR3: CASNGQFYEQYF. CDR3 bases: TGTGCCAGCAACGGACAGTTCTACGAGCAGTACTTC.

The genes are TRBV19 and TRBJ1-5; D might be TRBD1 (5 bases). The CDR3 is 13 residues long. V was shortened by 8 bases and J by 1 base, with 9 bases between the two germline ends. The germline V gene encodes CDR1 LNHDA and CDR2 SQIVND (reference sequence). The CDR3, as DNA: TGTGCCAGTGGGGCTATCAGCAATCAGCCCCAGCATTTT. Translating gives CASGAISNQPQHF.

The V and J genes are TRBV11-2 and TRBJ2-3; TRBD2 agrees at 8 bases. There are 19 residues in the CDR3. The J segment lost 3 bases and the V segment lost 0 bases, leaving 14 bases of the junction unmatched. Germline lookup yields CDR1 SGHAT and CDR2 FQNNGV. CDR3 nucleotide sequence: TGTGCCAGCAGCTTAGATCTAAGCTTGTTTGGCGGGAGGACAGATACGCAGTATTTT. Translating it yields CASSLDLSLFGGRTDTQYF.